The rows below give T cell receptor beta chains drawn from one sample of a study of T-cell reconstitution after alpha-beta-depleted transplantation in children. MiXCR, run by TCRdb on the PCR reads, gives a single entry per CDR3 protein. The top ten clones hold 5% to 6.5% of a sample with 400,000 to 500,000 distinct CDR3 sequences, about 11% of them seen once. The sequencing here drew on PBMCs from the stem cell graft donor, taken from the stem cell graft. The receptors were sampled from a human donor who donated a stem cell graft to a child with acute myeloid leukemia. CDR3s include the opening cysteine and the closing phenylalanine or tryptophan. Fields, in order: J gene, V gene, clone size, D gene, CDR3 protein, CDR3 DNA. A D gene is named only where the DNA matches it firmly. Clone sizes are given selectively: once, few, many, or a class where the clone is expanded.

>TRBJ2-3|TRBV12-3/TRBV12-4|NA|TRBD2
CASTRGVPSNTQYF
TGTGCCAGCACCCGGGGGGTCCCTAGTAACACGCAGTATTTT
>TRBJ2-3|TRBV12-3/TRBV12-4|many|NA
CASDRGALPDTQYF
TGTGCCAGCGACCGGGGGGCCTTACCCGATACGCAGTATTTT
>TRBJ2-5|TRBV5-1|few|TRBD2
CASSLSASGSQETQYF
TGCGCCAGCAGCTTGTCGGCTAGCGGGAGCCAAGAGACCCAGTACTTC
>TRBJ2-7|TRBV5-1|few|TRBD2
CASRESSGSGPYEQYF
TGCGCCAGCAGAGAAAGTAGCGGGAGCGGTCCCTACGAGCAGTACTTC
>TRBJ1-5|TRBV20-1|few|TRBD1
CSARDRKVRDQPQHF
TGCAGTGCTAGGGACAGGAAGGTCAGGGATCAGCCCCAGCATTTT
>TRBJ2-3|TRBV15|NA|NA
CATSRGTLLEDTQYF
TGTGCCACCAGCAGAGGGACACTTCTGGAGGATACGCAGTATTTT
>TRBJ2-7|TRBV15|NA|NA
CATGDSYEQYF
TGTGCCACCGGAGATTCCTACGAGCAGTACTTC
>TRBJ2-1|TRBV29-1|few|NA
CSVQSFGQNYNEQFF
TGCAGCGTTCAATCCTTTGGACAGAACTACAATGAGCAGTTCTTC
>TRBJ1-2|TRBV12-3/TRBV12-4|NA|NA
CASEGSTTYGYTF
TGTGCCAGCGAAGGTTCTACAACATATGGCTACACCTTC
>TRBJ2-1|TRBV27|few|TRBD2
CASRLLASSYNEQFF
TGTGCCAGCAGGTTACTAGCGAGCTCCTACAATGAGCAGTTCTTC
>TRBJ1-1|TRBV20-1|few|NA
CSATKGSSTEAFF
TGCAGTGCCACCAAAGGATCGTCCACTGAAGCTTTCTTT
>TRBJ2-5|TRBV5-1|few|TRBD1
CASSEGTAEETQYF
TGCGCCAGCAGCGAGGGGACAGCAGAAGAGACCCAGTACTTC
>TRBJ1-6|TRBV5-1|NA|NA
CASSGQVDRNSPLHF
TGCGCCAGCAGCGGGCAAGTTGATCGTAATTCACCCCTCCACTTT
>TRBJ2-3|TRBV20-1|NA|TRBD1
CSAREPTGVRDTHYF
TGCAGTGCTAGAGAACCGACAGGGGTACGGGATACGCATTATTTT
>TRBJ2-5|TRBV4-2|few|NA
CASSQGRSPETQYF
TGTGCCAGCAGCCAAGGCCGCAGTCCGGAGACCCAGTACTTC
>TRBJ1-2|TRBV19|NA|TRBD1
CASSLTGNNYGYTF
TGTGCCAGTAGTTTGACAGGGAACAACTATGGCTACACCTTC
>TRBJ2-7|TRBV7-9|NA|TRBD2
CASSSGLLPYEQYF
TGTGCCAGCAGTAGCGGGCTACTCCCCTACGAGCAGTACTTC
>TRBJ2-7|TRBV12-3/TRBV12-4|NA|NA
CASSWGGNEQYF
TGTGCCAGCAGTTGGGGCGGGAACGAGCAGTACTTC
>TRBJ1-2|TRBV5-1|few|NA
CASSLTPNYGYTF
TGCGCCAGCAGCTTGACACCTAACTATGGCTACACCTTC
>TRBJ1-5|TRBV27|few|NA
CASSKDHRVGNQPQHF
TGTGCCAGCAGTAAGGACCACAGGGTGGGCAATCAGCCCCAGCATTTT
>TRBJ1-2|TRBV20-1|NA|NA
CCARDQGRTYGYTF
TGCTGTGCTAGAGATCAGGGGCGGACATATGGCTACACCTTC
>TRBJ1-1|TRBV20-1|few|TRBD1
CSGDRGQGEAFF
TGCAGTGGCGACAGGGGGCAAGGTGAAGCTTTCTTT
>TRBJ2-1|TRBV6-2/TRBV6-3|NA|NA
CASSFSRTPYNEQFF
TGTGCCAGCAGTTTCTCCAGAACCCCATACAATGAGCAGTTCTTC
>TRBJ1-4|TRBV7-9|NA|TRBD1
CASSLDRGEKLFF
TGTGCCAGCAGCTTAGACAGGGGTGAAAAACTGTTTTTT
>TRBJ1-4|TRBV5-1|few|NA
CASSPNGGGEKLFF
TGCGCCAGCAGCCCAAACGGGGGTGGTGAAAAACTGTTTTTT
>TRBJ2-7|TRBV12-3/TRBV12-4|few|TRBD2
CASTGTSAYEQYF
TGTGCCAGCACCGGGACTAGCGCGTACGAGCAGTACTTC
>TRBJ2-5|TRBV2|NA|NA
CASTKHSGWEETQYF
TGTGCCAGCACCAAACACTCCGGGTGGGAAGAGACCCAGTACTTC
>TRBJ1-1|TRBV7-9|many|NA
CASSDHSGTEAFF
TGTGCCAGCAGCGATCACTCAGGGACTGAAGCTTTCTTT
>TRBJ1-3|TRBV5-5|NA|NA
CASSFQNGNTIYF
TGTGCCAGCAGCTTTCAGAATGGAAACACCATATATTTT
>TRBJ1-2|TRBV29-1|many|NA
CSVESGRYGYTF
TGCAGCGTTGAGAGCGGGCGATATGGCTACACCTTC
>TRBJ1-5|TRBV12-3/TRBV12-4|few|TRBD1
CTSSFRSLTGTRRDQPQHF
TGTACCAGCAGTTTCCGATCGTTGACAGGGACAAGACGGGATCAGCCCCAGCATTTT
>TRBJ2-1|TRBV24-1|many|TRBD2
CATSDSGRIGEQFF
TGTGCCACCAGTGATAGCGGGAGAATCGGGGAGCAGTTCTTC
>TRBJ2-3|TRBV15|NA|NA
CATSRVGITSTDTQYF
TGTGCCACCAGCAGAGTAGGGATAACTAGCACAGATACGCAGTATTTT
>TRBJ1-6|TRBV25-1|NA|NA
CASSVQDNSPLHF
TGTGCCAGCAGTGTACAGGATAATTCACCCCTCCACTTT
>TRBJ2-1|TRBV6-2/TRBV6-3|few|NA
CASSSAGTKVVFF
TGTGCCAGCAGCTCCGCTGGGACAAAGGTCGTGTTCTTC
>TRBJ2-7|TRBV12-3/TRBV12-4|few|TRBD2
CASSSGLAGVYEQYF
TGTGCCAGCAGTTCCGGACTAGCGGGAGTGTACGAGCAGTACTTC
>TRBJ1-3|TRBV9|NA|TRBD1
CASSDPGQGFGNTIYF
TGTGCCAGCAGTGACCCGGGACAGGGTTTTGGAAACACCATATATTTT
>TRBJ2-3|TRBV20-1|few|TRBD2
CSARGGRRTSGREVGTDTQYF
TGCAGTGCTAGAGGTGGGAGGCGGACTAGCGGGAGAGAGGTGGGCACAGATACGCAGTATTTT
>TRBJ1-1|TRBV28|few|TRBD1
CASSFSRGRTEAFF
TGTGCCAGCAGTTTTTCCAGGGGGCGGACTGAAGCTTTCTTT
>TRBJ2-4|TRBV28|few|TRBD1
CASSLDWTGVSLAKNIQYF
TGTGCCAGCAGTTTAGACTGGACAGGAGTCTCCCTAGCCAAAAACATTCAGTACTTC
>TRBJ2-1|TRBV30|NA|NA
CAWFPSYNEQFF
TGTGCCTGGTTCCCCTCCTACAATGAGCAGTTCTTC
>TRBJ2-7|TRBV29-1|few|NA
CSVAGVAPIYEQYF
TGCAGCGTTGCGGGAGTAGCGCCGATTTACGAGCAGTACTTC
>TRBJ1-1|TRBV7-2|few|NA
CASSGAGTAFF
TGTGCCAGCAGCGGGGCGGGTACGGCTTTCTTT
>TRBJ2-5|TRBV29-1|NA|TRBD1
CSVERGPVGTQYF
TGCAGCGTTGAAAGGGGGCCTGTGGGGACCCAGTACTTC
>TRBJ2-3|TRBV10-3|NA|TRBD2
CAISERGSTDTQYF
TGTGCCATCTCTGAGCGGGGGAGTACAGATACGCAGTATTTT
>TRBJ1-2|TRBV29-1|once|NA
CSAKQGGDYGYTF
TGCAGCGCCAAACAGGGAGGGGACTATGGCTACACCTTC
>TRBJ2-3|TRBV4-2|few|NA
CASSQDHPREYTDTQYF
TGTGCCAGCAGCCAAGATCATCCTAGGGAATACACAGATACGCAGTATTTT
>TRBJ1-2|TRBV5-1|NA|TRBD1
CASNPTGENYGYTF
TGCGCCAGCAACCCGACAGGGGAGAACTATGGCTACACCTTC
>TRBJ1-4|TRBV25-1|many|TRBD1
CASSGNGQDREKLFF
TGTGCCAGCAGTGGAAATGGACAGGATCGGGAAAAACTGTTTTTT
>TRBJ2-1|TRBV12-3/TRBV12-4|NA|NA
CASGRQGLSYNEQFF
TGTGCCAGCGGCCGGCAGGGCCTCTCCTACAATGAGCAGTTCTTC
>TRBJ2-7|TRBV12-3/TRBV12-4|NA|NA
CGSSLGTVSYEQYF
TGTGGCAGCAGTTTAGGGACGGTCTCCTACGAGCAGTACTTC
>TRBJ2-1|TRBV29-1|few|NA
CSVAPKGGEQFF
TGCAGCGTTGCCCCCAAGGGGGGGGAGCAGTTCTTC
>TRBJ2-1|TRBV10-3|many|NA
CAISGAGRTSDNEQFF
TGTGCCATCAGTGGGGCCGGGCGGACCTCGGACAATGAGCAGTTCTTC
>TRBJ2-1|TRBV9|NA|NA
CASSVSPFPGGSYNEQFF
TGTGCCAGCAGCGTAAGCCCCTTCCCCGGAGGCTCCTACAATGAGCAGTTCTTC
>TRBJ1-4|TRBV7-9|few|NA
CASSLVPGKEKLFF
TGTGCCAGCAGCTTAGTCCCAGGGAAAGAAAAACTGTTTTTT
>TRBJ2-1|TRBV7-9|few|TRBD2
CASSPYGGEGNEQFF
TGTGCCAGCAGCCCCTACGGCGGGGAGGGCAATGAGCAGTTCTTC
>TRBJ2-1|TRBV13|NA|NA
CASSLGLFGGESSYNEQFF
TGTGCCAGCAGCTTAGGCCTATTTGGTGGGGAGAGCTCCTACAATGAGCAGTTCTTC